The 12 T cell receptor beta chains in this list originate from one sample, sequenced in a study of cytomegalovirus exposure and HLA in healthy donors. The PCR was carried out with 60 Vbeta primers and 13 Jbeta primers. Profiled with immunoSEQ multiplex PCR; TCRdb holds only in-frame clones, not every one. The table has 95,000 to 120,000 clones, 65% to 75% seen once. Sequencing was done on a sample of PBMCs. The receptors come from a woman in her thirties or forties in good health and CMV-seropositive.

The V call is TRBV19, the J call TRBJ2-7, with 10 bases aligning to TRBD1. CDR3 length equals 14 residues. Germline CDR1 and CDR2: LNHDA and SQIVND (reference sequence). J was trimmed by 5 bases and V by 6 bases; bases with no gene match: 7. This CDR3 is CASRGTGAIDEQYF. CDR3 in DNA: TGTGCCAGTAGAGGGACAGGGGCGATTGACGAGCAGTACTTC.

The chain is built from TRBV11-3 and TRBJ2-7; TRBD2 might be the D (7 bases). The V end lost 5 bases, the J end lost 8 bases, and 19 bases lay between the germline ends. CDR3 length equals 14 residues. Per the germline V gene, CDR1 is SGHNT and CDR2 is YENEEA. The CDR3 here is CASSGGGTGRQQYF. The CDR3 DNA sequence: TGTGCCAGCAGCGGGGGGGGAACAGGGCGTCAGCAGTACTTC. The full variable domain, its missing parts supplied by reference TRBV11-3 and TRBJ2-7, is EAGVVQSPRYKIIEKKQPVAFWCNPISGHNTLYWYLQNLGQGPELLIRYENEEAVDDSQLPKDRFSAERLKGVDSTLKIQPAELGDSAVYLCASSGGGTGRQQYFGPGTRLTVT.

This chain links TRBV7-6 with TRBJ2-1; 9 bases match TRBD2. CDR1 and CDR2 from the germline V gene are SGHVS and FNYEAQ. The CDR3 contains 18 residues. The V segment lost 5 bases and the J segment 1 base; nucleotides outside the gene matches: 12. The CDR3 reads CASSLGLAGPLSYNEQFF. In DNA form, the CDR3 reads TGTGCCAGCAGCCTGGGGCTAGCGGGACCCCTATCCTACAATGAGCAGTTCTTC.

This clone appeared a few times. V is TRBV2 and J is TRBJ1-1; no definite D call. The CDR3 runs to 14 residues. V lost 2 bases and J 1 base, leaving 8 bases between the germline ends. Germline V gene sequence: CDR1 SNHLY, CDR2 FYNNEI. CDR3 protein: CASSERHRNTEAFF. The CDR3, as DNA: TGTGCCAGCAGTGAACGACATCGGAACACTGAAGCTTTCTTT.

This clone was detected only once. The genes are TRBV28 and TRBJ1-3, with D tentatively TRBD1 (5 bases). Trimming took off 7 bases at V and 8 bases at J, with 15 bases between the two ends. The CDR3 has 13 amino acids. From germline, CDR1 is MDHEN and CDR2 SYDVKM. As DNA, the CDR3 is TGTGCCAGCACCCGACACGGGGGGGACACCATATATTTT. Translated: CASTRHGGDTIYF. Complete variable domain (other parts from reference TRBV28 and TRBJ1-3): DVKVTQSSRYLVKRTGEKVFLECVQDMDHENMFWYRQDPGLGLRLIYFSYDVKMKEKGDIPEGYSVSREKKERFSLILESASTNQTSMYLCASTRHGGDTIYFGEGSWLTVV.

The count of this clone is one. The chain couples TRBV5-1 to TRBJ1-3; D may be TRBD1 (6 bases). The germline CDR1 and CDR2 sequences are SGHRS and YFSETQ. V was clipped by 4 bases and J by 1 base, with 15 bases between them. The CDR3 contains 16 residues. The CDR3 coding sequence is TGCGCCAGCAGCGGGACGGGACAAACTTCTGGAAACACCATATATTTT. Its protein is CASSGTGQTSGNTIYF.

The chain uses TRBV5-4 and TRBJ2-1; 9 nucleotides line up with TRBD2. This CDR3 spans 15 amino acids. The J segment lost 15 bases and the V segment lost 4 bases, leaving 17 bases of the junction unmatched. Per the germline V gene, CDR1 is SGHNT and CDR2 is YYREEE (reference sequence). CDR3 amino acids: CASSPLAGAPAGGFF. In DNA, the CDR3 is TGTGCCAGCAGCCCGTTAGCGGGAGCTCCCGCGGGGGGGTTCTTC. The full variable domain, its missing parts supplied by reference TRBV5-4 and TRBJ2-1, is ETGVTQSPTHLIKTRGQQVTLRCSSQSGHNTVSWYQQALGQGPQFIFQYYREEENGRGNFPPRFSGLQFPNYSSELNVNALELDDSALYLCASSPLAGAPAGGFFGPGTRLTVL.

The chain recombines TRBV5-1 with TRBJ2-2; 10 bases are shared with TRBD2. Trimming cost V 0 bases and J 6 bases; bases outside gene matches: 5. The CDR3 runs 16 residues. Germline CDR1 is SGHRS and CDR2 is YFSETQ. Written as DNA, the CDR3 is TGCGCCAGCAGCTTGGCCAGCGGGGGGGCCCCCGGGGAGCTGTTTTTT. It is translated as CASSLASGGAPGELFF.

CDR3 loop: CASSQETGGFYGYTF. CDR3 sequence (DNA): TGTGCCAGCAGCCAAGAGACAGGGGGCTTCTATGGCTACACCTTC. J is TRBJ1-2 and V is TRBV4-2, with 10 positions matching TRBD1. Germline-derived CDR1 and CDR2 are LGHNA and YNFKEQ. V shed 0 bases and J 4 bases; nucleotides not matched to a gene: 2. The CDR3 length is 15 residues.

V usage is TRBV30 and J usage is TRBJ1-5, with TRBD1 matching 11 bases. The CDR3 has 17 amino acids. J lost 1 base, V lost 1 base, and 6 bases had no gene match. CDR1 is GTSNPN, CDR2 SVGIG, per germline (reference sequence). CDR3: CAWSGRTGGASNQPQHF. DNA of the CDR3: TGTGCCTGGAGTGGTCGGACAGGGGGCGCCAGCAATCAGCCCCAGCATTTT.

The CDR3 region has the DNA TGTGCCAGCAGACTCTCTGGACAGGGGGGGTACGAGCAGTACTTC. It is translated as CASRLSGQGGYEQYF. The chain is built from TRBV6-5 and TRBJ2-7; TRBD1 agrees at 10 bases. The ends lost 6 bases at V and 4 bases at J; junction bases unmatched: 9. Germline V CDR1 and CDR2: MNHEY, SVGAGI. The CDR3 contains 15 residues.

The V gene is TRBV7-9, the J gene TRBJ1-1; weak D call: TRBD1 (6 bases). Germline loops: CDR1 SEHNR, CDR2 FQNEAQ (reference sequence). This CDR3 comprises 13 residues. V shed 6 bases and J shed 4 bases, with 12 bases lying between them. The CDR3 nucleotides read TGTGCCAGCAGGTCTACAGGGCTCACTGAAGCTTTCTTT. As protein: CASRSTGLTEAFF.